This is a list of T cell receptor beta chains from one sample in a study of low-dose radiotherapy and immunotherapy resistance in tumors. Each CDR3 protein gets one entry after TCRdb re-called the reads with MiXCR. The data contain tens of thousands of distinct CDR3 sequences, 20% to 25% of them seen just once; the ten biggest clones take up 10% to 15%. Sequencing used PBMCs, obtained after low-dose radiotherapy plus immunotherapy. These receptors were collected from a female donor with ovarian cancer. Both conserved end residues are part of each CDR3. The order of the fields is V gene, clone size, J gene, D gene, CDR3 DNA, CDR3 protein. D genes are given only for firm matches. Clone size is not always given. Where it is, it says once, few, many or a class for expanded clones.

>TRBV24-1|few|TRBJ2-5|TRBD1
TGTGCCACCAGTGGGCTGGACAGGGGGGAGGGAGAGACCCAGTACTTC
CATSGLDRGEGETQYF
>TRBV28|few|TRBJ1-5|TRBD1
TGTGCCAGCAGTTCGACAGGGGGCTTGAATCAGCCCCAGCATTTT
CASSSTGGLNQPQHF
>TRBV20-1|NA|TRBJ2-7|TRBD2
TGCAGTGCTAGCGGGGGGTCAGCCACGGACTTC
CSASGGSATDF
>TRBV4-3|few|TRBJ2-3|TRBD1
TGCGCCAGCAGCCAAGATTTGGCCAGGGGGCGTAACACAGATACGCAGTATTTT
CASSQDLARGRNTDTQYF
>TRBV4-1|many|TRBJ2-3|NA
TGCGCCAGCAGCCAAGAGGCTTTTGCAGATACGCAGTATTTT
CASSQEAFADTQYF
>TRBV2|many|TRBJ2-5|NA
TGTGCCAGCAGTGGCGCCAGAGTAAAACAAGAGACCCAGTACTTC
CASSGARVKQETQYF
>TRBV27|many|TRBJ1-5|NA
TGTGCCAGCAGTTTACGGGGAGGCGAACAGCCCCAGCATTTT
CASSLRGGEQPQHF
>TRBV4-2|NA|TRBJ1-6|NA
TGTGCCAGCAGCCAAGGAAGGTCCGATAATTCACCCCTCCACTTT
CASSQGRSDNSPLHF
>TRBV7-2|many|TRBJ1-6|NA
TGTGCCAGCAGCTTAGCTACCGCGACACTATCTAATTCACCCCTCCACTTT
CASSLATATLSNSPLHF
>TRBV5-5|many|TRBJ2-6|NA
TGTGCCAGCAGCTTGGGGATCCGGGCTGGGGCCAACGTCCTGACTTTC
CASSLGIRAGANVLTF
>TRBV6-1|many|TRBJ1-4|TRBD1
TGTGCCAGCAGTCCCCCCGGGACAGGGGAATTAGGGGAAAAACTGTTTTTT
CASSPPGTGELGEKLFF
>TRBV7-2|NA|TRBJ2-5|NA
TGTGCCAGCAGCCCCCGGGCTCTCAAGGAGACCCAGTACTTC
CASSPRALKETQYF
>TRBV29-1|NA|TRBJ2-3|TRBD1
TGCAGCGTTGAAGATCTGGTGACAGGGGGGACAGATACGCAGTATTTT
CSVEDLVTGGTDTQYF
>TRBV28|many|TRBJ2-1|NA
TGTGCCAGCAGTCGGATCAATGAGCAGTTCTTC
CASSRINEQFF
>TRBV27|many|TRBJ2-4|NA
TGTGCCAGCAACCCCCTCTTCCTCCGGATGGAAGGAAACATTCAGTACTTC
CASNPLFLRMEGNIQYF
>TRBV5-6|NA|TRBJ2-7|NA
TGTGCCAGCAGCCCTCCCCCGATTTCGGGATCCCACGAGCAGTACTTC
CASSPPPISGSHEQYF
>TRBV5-1|many|TRBJ1-1|TRBD1
TGCGCCAGCAGTCGGGACAGGGGGAACGATGAAGCTTTCTTT
CASSRDRGNDEAFF
>TRBV5-1|many|TRBJ2-4|TRBD1
TGCGCCAGCAGCTCGGGGACAGGGAAAAACATTCAGTACTTC
CASSSGTGKNIQYF
>TRBV28|many|TRBJ2-1|TRBD2
TGTGCCAGCAGTTGGGGGACTAGCGGGGGGGGAAATGAGCAGTTCTTC
CASSWGTSGGGNEQFF
>TRBV20-1|many|TRBJ1-5|NA
TGCAGTGCGGGTAGGGGTGTGGGCAATCAGCCCCAGCATTTT
CSAGRGVGNQPQHF
>TRBV29-1|many|TRBJ1-1|NA
TGCAGCGTTGGAGGGGGGGGGACCCGGAACACTGAAGCTTTCTTT
CSVGGGGTRNTEAFF
>TRBV3-1|many|TRBJ2-1|NA
TGTGCCAGCAGCCAAACTGGTACTCACAATGAGCAGTTCTTC
CASSQTGTHNEQFF
>TRBV2|many|TRBJ1-5|NA
TGTGCCAGCAGTGAAGCGGGGAGACAGCCCCAGCATTTT
CASSEAGRQPQHF
>TRBV12-3/TRBV12-4|few|TRBJ2-7|NA
TGTGCCAGCAGTTTGGATAGCGTTTATGACGAGCAGTACTTC
CASSLDSVYDEQYF
>TRBV2|many|TRBJ2-1|NA
TGTGCCAGCAGGGATCATAGCGGTAGAGTCCCCTATGAGCAGTTCTTC
CASRDHSGRVPYEQFF